A selection of T cell receptor beta chains follows, all from one sample in a study of blood T cells in healthy people across ages. From the 5' RACE reads, TCRdb called clonotypes with MiXCR, one entry per CDR3 protein. The table includes approximately 940,000 distinct CDR3 sequences, around 46% detected once. Source material: blood. These receptors were taken from a man younger than 40 in good health. CDR3s include the opening cysteine and the closing phenylalanine or tryptophan. The order of the fields is clone size, D gene, CDR3 length, J gene, V gene, CDR3 protein, CDR3 DNA. The D gene is left open where the match is weak. Expanded clones get a size class; other rows say once, few or many, or leave the size out.

few,TRBD2,14,TRBJ2-4,TRBV25-1,CASSSGGASGIQYF,TGTGCCAGCAGTAGCGGGGGGGCCTCGGGCATTCAGTACTTC
-,-,12,TRBJ2-3,TRBV30,CVCGGPPDTQYF,TGTGTGTGTGGGGGGCCCCCAGATACGCAGTATTTT
-,-,15,TRBJ2-3,TRBV12-3/TRBV12-4,CASSQNPRTADTQYF,TGTGCCAGCAGTCAAAACCCTCGCACCGCAGATACGCAGTATTTT
-,TRBD1,16,TRBJ1-2,TRBV27,CASRRIGQGRRYGYTF,TGTGCCAGCAGACGGATTGGACAGGGGAGACGGTATGGCTACACCTTC
-,TRBD2,14,TRBJ2-7,TRBV6-1,CASNPTSGPYEQYF,TGTGCCAGCAACCCGACTAGCGGTCCCTACGAGCAGTACTTC
once,-,15,TRBJ1-4,TRBV6-1,CASSKGAGDNEKLFF,TGTGCCAGCAGTAAAGGGGCAGGGGATAATGAAAAACTGTTTTTT
-,TRBD1,15,TRBJ1-2,TRBV27,CASSRGQGFRYGYTF,TGTGCCAGCAGCCGAGGACAGGGTTTCCGCTATGGCTACACCTTC
few,-,15,TRBJ1-4,TRBV28,CASSPHSTPNEKLFF,TGTGCCAGCAGTCCCCATTCGACACCTAATGAAAAACTGTTTTTT
-,-,14,TRBJ2-5,TRBV5-1,CASSPHLVGETQYF,TGCGCCAGCAGCCCACACTTGGTGGGAGAGACCCAGTACTTC
-,TRBD2,17,TRBJ2-3,TRBV10-3,CAISRRLAGTVTDTQYF,TGTGCCATCAGTCGTCGGCTAGCGGGGACCGTCACAGATACGCAGTATTTT
-,TRBD2,17,TRBJ2-3,TRBV6-5,CASSYSSLSGGTDTQYF,TGTGCCAGCAGTTACTCGTCTCTTAGCGGGGGGACAGATACGCAGTATTTT
-,TRBD1,14,TRBJ2-5,TRBV20-1,CSARDGTVQETQYF,TGCAGTGCTAGAGATGGGACAGTCCAAGAGACCCAGTACTTC
-,-,14,TRBJ1-6,TRBV24-1,CATSDRGLGSPLHF,TGTGCCACCAGTGATCGGGGTTTGGGGTCACCCCTCCACTTT
-,TRBD1,16,TRBJ2-3,TRBV5-1,CASSFWGTGSTDTQYF,TGCGCCAGCAGCTTTTGGGGGACAGGGAGTACAGATACGCAGTATTTT
-,TRBD1,15,TRBJ1-2,TRBV20-1,CSAGEGTGTNYGYTF,TGCAGTGCTGGAGAGGGGACAGGGACTAACTATGGCTACACCTTC
-,TRBD1,13,TRBJ1-2,TRBV6-5,CASSYLGQGGYTF,TGTGCCAGCAGCTACTTAGGACAGGGAGGCTACACCTTC
many,-,13,TRBJ1-2,TRBV4-3,CASSPRHSYGYTF,TGCGCCAGCAGCCCCCGACACTCCTATGGCTACACCTTC
-,-,16,TRBJ1-2,TRBV20-1,CSARDLDRSGPYGYTF,TGCAGTGCTAGAGATCTGGACCGGTCAGGGCCCTATGGCTACACCTTC